The clone carrying this TCR beta chain turned up a few times. Trimming took off 2 bases at V and 7 bases at J, with 17 bases between the two ends. The germline gives CDR1 GTSNPN, CDR2 SVGIG (reference sequence). The CDR3 runs to 14 residues. TCRdb re-called the RT-PCR reads through MiXCR, storing one row per CDR3 protein. The sample lists about 620,000 distinct CDR3 sequences, 11% occurring once. This entry comes from a study of response to subunit inactivated influenza vaccine. This sample also appeared in a second study, on T cells expressing NK-cell markers. That study adds: In generating TCR beta cDNA, 5'RACE template switching with UMIs was used. Seven HCMV-seropositive donors and one seronegative donor made up the eight sequenced donors. NKG2C+ dominant clonotypes from 5 to 7 donors made up roughly 1.0-7.0% of CD8+ T cells.

The input for sequencing was PBMCs from blood, taken on the day of vaccination. The chain couples TRBV30 to TRBJ1-1; tentatively, D is TRBD1 (6 bases). This sequence originates from a man between 50 and 59 years old who received an inactivated influenza vaccine. The CDR3 sequence is CAWSLEGGLVEAFF. For the CDR3, the DNA is TGTGCCTGGAGTCTCGAGGGGGGTTTGGTTGAAGCTTTCTTT.